The 22 T cell receptor beta chains listed next were all sequenced from one sample in a study of beta chain features in type 1 diabetes. What was sequenced were expressed TCRB transcripts, since all of the isolated RNA had been reverse transcribed. Clones were sequenced by immunoSEQ multiplex PCR, and TCRdb holds only the in-frame ones, with some missing. The repertoire holds approximately 330,000 clones, with approximately 9.9% as singletons. The source material was naive CD4+ T cells from blood. Every receptor here comes from a woman aged 25-40 years in good health.

This clone was seen more than once but under ten times. This chain joins TRBV15 and TRBJ2-3; 7 bases align to TRBD1. Per the germline V gene, CDR1 is LNHNV and CDR2 is YYDKDF (reference sequence). V shed 0 bases, J shed 3 bases, and the junction held 9 bases outside the gene matches. The CDR3 loop spans 17 amino acids. The DNA for the CDR3 is TGTGCCACCAGCAGAGAATTACAGGGGCCGGGAACAGATACGCAGTATTTT. It translates to CATSRELQGPGTDTQYF.

CDR3 DNA sequence: TGTGCCAGCAGCCTTGTAGCGGGAGGGAACAATGAGCAGTTCTTC. It specifies CASSLVAGGNNEQFF. The chain joins TRBV7-2 to TRBJ2-1, with TRBD2 matching over 11 bases. V lost 5 bases and J lost 5; bases outside the gene matches: 5. Germline-derived CDR1 and CDR2 are SGHTA and FQGNSA. CDR3 size: 15 residues.

In its sample, this clone was seen a few times. A read error may produce the germline difference seen at one junction end. V is TRBV28 and J is TRBJ2-5, with 7 bases matching TRBD2. The CDR3 is made up of 13 amino acids. Germline V gives CDR1 MDHEN, CDR2 SYDVKM. CDR3 sequence (DNA): TGTGCCAGCCGCGGGACTACTCGCCCAGGTTGGGACTTC. Its protein is CASRGTTRPGWDF.

In its sample, this clone was seen a few times. The chain joins TRBV5-1 to TRBJ2-7; weak D call: TRBD1 (6 bases). This CDR3 has 14 amino acids. The ends were cut back, 0 bases at V and 4 bases at J, with 11 bases in the middle. CDR1 is SGHRS, CDR2 YFSETQ, per germline. The CDR3 DNA reads TGCGCCAGCAGCTTGGCCTCACAGGGATACGAGCAGTACTTC. This gives the protein CASSLASQGYEQYF.

The J gene is TRBJ2-5, the V gene TRBV25-1, with D possibly TRBD2 on 6 matching bases. This CDR3 has 13 amino acids. CDR1 is MGHDK and CDR2 is SYGVNS in the germline V gene. V shed 6 bases and J shed 9 bases, with 17 bases lying between them. The CDR3 nucleotides are TGTGCCAGCAGGGACTACCCCGAATGGGCCCAGTACTTC. Its protein product is CASRDYPEWAQYF.

This clone was seen only a few times. The V call is TRBV29-1, the J call TRBJ1-1; 8 bases are shared with TRBD1. CDR3 length equals 15 residues. Trimming cost V 4 bases and J 0 bases; bases outside gene matches: 7. CDR1 SQVTM and CDR2 ANQGSEA come from the germline V gene. CDR3 nucleotide sequence: TGCAGCGTTGGACAGGGGCGCGGCTTGAACACTGAAGCTTTCTTT. Translating it yields CSVGQGRGLNTEAFF. The full variable domain, its missing parts supplied by reference TRBV29-1 and TRBJ1-1, is SAVISQKPSRDICQRGTSLTIQCQVDSQVTMMFWYRQQPGQSLTLIATANQGSEATYESGFVIDKFPISRPNLTFSTLTVSNMSPEDSSIYLCSVGQGRGLNTEAFFGQGTRLTVV.

This clone has more than one count but fewer than ten. The chain carries TRBV7-3 and TRBJ2-1, with D possibly TRBD2 on 6 matching bases. V shed 5 bases and J shed 4 bases, with 15 bases lying between them. In germline, CDR1 is SGHTA, CDR2 FQGTGA. The CDR3 sequence is 15 residues long. DNA of the CDR3: TGTGCCAGCAGCCCGGTTGCGGGACCATACAATGAGCAGTTCTTC. Its translation: CASSPVAGPYNEQFF.

In this sample, this clone turned up a few times. This chain joins TRBV28 and TRBJ2-1; TRBD1 matches at 7 bases. Germline V gene data show CDR1 as MDHEN and CDR2 as SYDVKM. The V and J ends lost 6 bases and 1 base, in that order; junction bases with no gene match: 6. The CDR3 has 15 residues. CDR3 sequence: CASRIQGRSYNEQFF. CDR3 bases: TGTGCCAGCAGAATACAGGGGAGATCCTACAATGAGCAGTTCTTC. The whole variable domain, remainder taken from reference TRBV28 and TRBJ2-1, is DVKVTQSSRYLVKRTGEKVFLECVQDMDHENMFWYRQDPGLGLRLIYFSYDVKMKEKGDIPEGYSVSREKKERFSLILESASTNQTSMYLCASRIQGRSYNEQFFGPGTRLTVL.

The V call is TRBV9, the J call TRBJ2-1, with TRBD2 matching 9 bases. The V gene end was trimmed by 5 bases and the J gene end by 4 bases; junction bases not matched to a gene: 7. There are 15 residues in the CDR3. Germline V lookup: CDR1 SGDLS, CDR2 YYNGEE. CDR3 nucleotides: TGTGCCAGCAGGCGAGGGACTAGCAGGTACAATGAGCAGTTCTTC. This encodes CASRRGTSRYNEQFF.

V is TRBV7-2 and J is TRBJ2-1, with D possibly TRBD2 on 5 matching bases. V lost 7 bases, J lost 6 bases, and 19 bases lay in between. The CDR3 is 15 residues long. Per germline, CDR1 SGHTA and CDR2 FQGNSA. CDR3 protein: CASTGTRSLGNEQFF. The CDR3 bases are TGTGCCAGCACCGGAACTAGATCTCTGGGCAATGAGCAGTTCTTC.

This clone was counted at least ten times. The rearrangement links TRBV14 to TRBJ2-1, with 7 nucleotides matching TRBD1. V lost 4 bases and J lost 8; bases outside the gene matches: 14. The CDR3 consists of 16 residues. Germline V CDR1 and CDR2: SGHDN, FVKESK. The CDR3 protein is CASSPGQPLVRDEQFF. The CDR3 nucleotides read TGTGCCAGCAGCCCGGGACAGCCTCTAGTAAGGGATGAGCAGTTCTTC.

The CDR3 spells CAWSTGSGNTIYF. DNA of the CDR3: TGTGCCTGGAGCACAGGGTCTGGAAACACCATATATTTT. V gene TRBV30 combines with J gene TRBJ1-3; a possible D gene is TRBD1 (6 bases). Deletions cut 3 bases from V and 1 base from J, with 7 bases between. The CDR3 is 13 amino acids. CDR1 and CDR2 (germline): GTSNPN, SVGIG (reference sequence).

The chain has TRBV4-3 and TRBJ2-3; 8 bases align to TRBD1. Germline lookup yields CDR1 LGHNA and CDR2 YSLEER. This CDR3 spans 18 amino acids. Trimming at V came to 0 bases and at J to 3 bases, leaving 11 bases not matched to a gene. The CDR3 sequence is CASSQDTGQGAWTDTQYF. CDR3 DNA: TGCGCCAGCAGCCAAGATACGGGGCAGGGGGCTTGGACAGATACGCAGTATTTT.

The gene calls are TRBV6-6 and TRBJ1-2; 7 nucleotides align to TRBD1. CDR1 MNHNY and CDR2 SVGAGI come from the germline V gene (reference sequence). The J segment lost 1 base and the V segment lost 10 bases, leaving 3 bases of the junction unmatched. The CDR3 length is 12 residues. CDR3 loop: CATRDSNYGYTF. The DNA for the CDR3 is TGTGCCACGAGGGACAGTAACTATGGCTACACCTTC.

This clone was observed a few times. The CDR3 here is CASSRDLRPQFF. In nucleotides, the CDR3 is TGTGCCAGCAGCCGGGACTTGAGGCCTCAGTTCTTC. The gene calls are TRBV14 and TRBJ2-1; TRBD2 might be the D (6 bases). Looked up from germline, CDR1 is SGHDN and CDR2 is FVKESK. CDR3 length: 12 amino acids. V was trimmed by 4 bases and J by 13 bases, leaving 14 bases between them.

The rearrangement uses TRBV28 and TRBJ2-7; TRBD2 matches at 13 bases. The ends lost 10 bases at V and 2 bases at J; junction bases unmatched: 5. Germline values: CDR1 MDHEN, CDR2 SYDVKM. The CDR3 runs to 14 residues. The CDR3 DNA follows: TGTGCCACGCAGACTAGCGGGAGGACCTACGAGCAGTACTTC. This gives the protein CATQTSGRTYEQYF.

This clone occurred a few times. The chain is built from TRBV6-1 and TRBJ1-5, with TRBD1 matching 7 bases. This CDR3 region has 14 residues. Trimming at V came to 5 bases and at J to 5 bases, leaving 6 bases not matched to a gene. Germline V gene lookup returns CDR1 MNHNS and CDR2 SASEGT. The CDR3 region is CASSSRGWHQPQHF. In DNA, the CDR3 is TGTGCCAGCAGTTCCAGGGGGTGGCATCAGCCCCAGCATTTT.

A few counts support this clone. V is TRBV25-1 and J is TRBJ2-7; D remains unclear. The germline V gene has CDR1 MGHDK and CDR2 SYGVNS. The CDR3 covers 13 residues. The germline V and J ends were trimmed by 1 base and 4 bases, with 8 bases remaining between them. The DNA for the CDR3 is TGTGCCAGCAGTGAATCGATCCTATACGAGCAGTACTTC. It encodes CASSESILYEQYF.

This clone was counted between two and nine times. The CDR3 protein is CASSSPGSLLKQYF. CDR3 in DNA: TGTGCCAGCAGCTCCCCGGGATCTCTTTTGAAGCAGTACTTC. This chain links TRBV5-8 with TRBJ2-7, with D perhaps TRBD2 (5 bases). The CDR3 consists of 14 residues. The germline gives CDR1 SGHTS, CDR2 YDEGEE. Deletions cut 3 bases from V and 8 bases from J, with 18 bases between.

This clone was observed a handful of times. The chain is built from TRBV6-6 and TRBJ2-5, with 7 bases lining up with TRBD1. Germline loops: CDR1 MNHNY, CDR2 SVGAGI (reference sequence). Germline trimming cut 6 bases from V and 7 bases from J; bases unmatched to any gene: 17. The CDR3 extends over 16 amino acids. The CDR3 sequence is CASRGGTAPAFGTQYF. The CDR3 DNA sequence: TGTGCCAGCAGGGGTGGGACAGCACCCGCATTTGGGACCCAGTACTTC.

This clone was seen only a few times. Other DNA sequences in the sample encode the same CDR3. The V call is TRBV9, the J call TRBJ1-1, with D unresolved. The ends were cut back, 1 base at V and 1 base at J, with 5 bases in the middle. This CDR3 is built from 13 residues. CDR1 and CDR2 (germline): SGDLS, YYNGEE. CDR3 region: CASSVRGNTEAFF. The CDR3 DNA sequence: TGTGCCAGCAGCGTACGGGGGAACACTGAAGCTTTCTTT. The full variable domain, rest sourced from reference TRBV9 and TRBJ1-1, is DSGVTQTPKHLITATGQRVTLRCSPRSGDLSVYWYQQSLDQGLQFLIQYYNGEERAKGNILERFSAQQFPDLHSELNLSSLELGDSALYFCASSVRGNTEAFFGQGTRLTVV.

This clone turned up a few times. The rearrangement links TRBV28 to TRBJ2-5, with 8 bases identical to TRBD1. In germline, CDR1 is MDHEN, CDR2 SYDVKM. The CDR3 length is 14 residues. Germline trimming cut 7 bases from V and 2 bases from J; bases unmatched to any gene: 6. This CDR3 is CASNPGQGQETQYF. The CDR3 nucleotides are TGTGCCAGCAACCCTGGACAGGGACAAGAGACCCAGTACTTC.